This T cell receptor beta chain was obtained from a study of cytomegalovirus exposure and HLA in healthy donors. J lost 5 bases, V lost 4 bases, and 6 bases had no gene match. CDR3 length equals 16 residues. Germline CDR1 and CDR2: SGHDT and YYEEEE. PCR used 60 Vbeta primers and 13 Jbeta primers. Method: immunoSEQ multiplex PCR; TCRdb's copy keeps in-frame clones and lacks some. The table has under 150,000 clones, 78% seen once. The V call is TRBV5-6, the J call TRBJ2-3; 14 bases align to TRBD2. The sequencing sample was made of PBMCs. This clonotype was obtained from a woman in her thirties or forties in good health and CMV-seronegative. The DNA of the CDR3 is TGTGCCAGCAGCCTGGGACTAGCGGGAGCAGGAGATACGCAGTATTTT. Translating gives CASSLGLAGAGDTQYF. The whole variable domain, filled in from reference TRBV5-6 and TRBJ2-3, reads DAGVTQSPTHLIKTRGQQVTLRCSPKSGHDTVSWYQQALGQGPQFIFQYYEEEERQRGNFPDRFSGHQFPNYSSELNVNALLLGDSALYLCASSLGLAGAGDTQYFGPGTRLTVL.